The present TCR beta chain was sequenced within a study of control samples from healthy donors and cancer patients. The CDR3 loop spans 16 amino acids. Germline CDR1 MNHEY, CDR2 SMNVEV (reference sequence). V trimming: 6 bases; J trimming: 6 bases; junction bases outside the gene matches: 15. TCRdb's table, derived via immunoSEQ multiplex PCR, lists solely in-frame clones and lacks some. The sample carries approximately 140,000 clones, around 94% recorded once. The sequence was collected from a man aged 35 to 55 in good health. The chain couples TRBV27 to TRBJ2-7; 9 bases align to TRBD1. Sequences were obtained from blood. This CDR3 reads CASSDWRGQGIGEQYF. CDR3 bases: TGTGCCAGCAGCGATTGGAGGGGACAGGGAATCGGCGAGCAGTACTTC.